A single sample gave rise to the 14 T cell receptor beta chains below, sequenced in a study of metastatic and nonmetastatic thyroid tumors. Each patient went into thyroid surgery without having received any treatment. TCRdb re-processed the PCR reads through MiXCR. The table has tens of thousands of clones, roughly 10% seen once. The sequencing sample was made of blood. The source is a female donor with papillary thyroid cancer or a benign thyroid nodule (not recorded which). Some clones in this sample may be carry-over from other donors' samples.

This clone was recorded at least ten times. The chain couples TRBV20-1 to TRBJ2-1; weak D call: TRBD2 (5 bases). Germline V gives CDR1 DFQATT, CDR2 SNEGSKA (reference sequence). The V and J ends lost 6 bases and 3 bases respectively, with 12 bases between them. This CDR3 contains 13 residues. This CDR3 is CSARGPLYNEQFF. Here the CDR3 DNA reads TGCAGTGCCCGCGGGCCGCTCTACAATGAGCAGTTCTTC.

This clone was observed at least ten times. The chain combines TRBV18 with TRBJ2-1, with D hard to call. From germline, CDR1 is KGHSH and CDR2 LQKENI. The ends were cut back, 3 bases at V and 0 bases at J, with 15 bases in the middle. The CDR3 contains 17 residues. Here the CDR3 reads CASSPVGLPSSYNEQFF. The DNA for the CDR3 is TGTGCCAGCTCACCCGTGGGCCTCCCCAGCTCCTACAATGAGCAGTTCTTC. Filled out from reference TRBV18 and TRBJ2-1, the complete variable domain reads NAGVMQNPRHLVRRRGQEARLRCSPMKGHSHVYWYRQLPEEGLKFMVYLQKENIIDESGMPKERFSAEFPKEGPSILRIQQVVRGDSAAYFCASSPVGLPSSYNEQFFGPGTRLTVL.

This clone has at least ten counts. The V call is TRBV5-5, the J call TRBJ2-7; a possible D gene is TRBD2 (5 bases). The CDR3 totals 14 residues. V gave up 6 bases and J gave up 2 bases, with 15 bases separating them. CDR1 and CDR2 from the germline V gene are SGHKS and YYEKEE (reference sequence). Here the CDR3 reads CASNPTGVTYEQYF. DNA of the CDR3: TGTGCCAGCAACCCAACCGGGGTAACCTACGAGCAGTACTTC.

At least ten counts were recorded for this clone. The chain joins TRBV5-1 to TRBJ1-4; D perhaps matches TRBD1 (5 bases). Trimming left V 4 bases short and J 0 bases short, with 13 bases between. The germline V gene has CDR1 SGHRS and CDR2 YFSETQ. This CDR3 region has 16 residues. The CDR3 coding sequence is TGCGCCAGCAGCGCTAAGGACAAGACAACTAATGAAAAACTGTTTTTT. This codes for CASSAKDKTTNEKLFF.

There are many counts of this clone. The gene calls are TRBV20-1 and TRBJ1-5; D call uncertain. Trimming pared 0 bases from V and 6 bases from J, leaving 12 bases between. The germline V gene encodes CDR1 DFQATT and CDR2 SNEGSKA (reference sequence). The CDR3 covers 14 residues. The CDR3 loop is CSARDREGLQPQHF. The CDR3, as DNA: TGCAGTGCTAGAGATCGGGAAGGGCTTCAGCCCCAGCATTTT.

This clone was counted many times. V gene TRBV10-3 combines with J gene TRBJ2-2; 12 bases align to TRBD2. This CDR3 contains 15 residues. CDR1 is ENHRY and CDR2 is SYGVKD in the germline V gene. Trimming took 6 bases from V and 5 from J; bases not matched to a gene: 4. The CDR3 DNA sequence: TGTGCCATCAGGACTAGCGGGAGTCGAACCGGGGAGCTGTTTTTT. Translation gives CAIRTSGSRTGELFF.

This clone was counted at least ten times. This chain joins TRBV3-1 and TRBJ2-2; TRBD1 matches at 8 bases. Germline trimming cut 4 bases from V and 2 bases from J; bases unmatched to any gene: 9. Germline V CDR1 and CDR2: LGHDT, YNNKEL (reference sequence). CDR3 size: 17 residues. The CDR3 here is CASSRTRGRVNTGELFF. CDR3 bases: TGTGCCAGCAGCCGAACCAGGGGGCGGGTTAACACCGGGGAGCTGTTTTTT.

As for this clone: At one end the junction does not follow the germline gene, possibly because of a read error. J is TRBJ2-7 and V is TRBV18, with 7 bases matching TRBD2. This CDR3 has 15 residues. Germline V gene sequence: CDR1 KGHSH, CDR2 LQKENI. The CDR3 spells CASSPGQGGPYERYF. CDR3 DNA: TGTGCCAGCTCACCAGGGCAGGGAGGGCCCTACGAGCGGTACTTC.

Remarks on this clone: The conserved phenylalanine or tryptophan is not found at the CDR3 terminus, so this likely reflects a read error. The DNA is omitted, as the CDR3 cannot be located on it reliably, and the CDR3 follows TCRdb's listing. CDR3 loop: CASSVDRHSV. The V gene is TRBV9, the J gene TRBJ2-6. 10 amino acids form the CDR3, both terminal residues included. Germline loops: CDR1 SGDLS, CDR2 YYNGEE.

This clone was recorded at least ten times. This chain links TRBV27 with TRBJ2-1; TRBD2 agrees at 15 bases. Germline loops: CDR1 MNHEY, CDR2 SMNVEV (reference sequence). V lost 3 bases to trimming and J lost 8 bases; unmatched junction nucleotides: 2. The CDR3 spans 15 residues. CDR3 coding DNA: TGTGCCAGCAGTTTGGGACTAGCGGGAGGTGATGAGCAGTTCTTC. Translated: CASSLGLAGGDEQFF.

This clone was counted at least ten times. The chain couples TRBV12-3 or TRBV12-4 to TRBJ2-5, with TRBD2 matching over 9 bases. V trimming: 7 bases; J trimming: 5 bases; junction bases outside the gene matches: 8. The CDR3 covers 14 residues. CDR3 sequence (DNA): TGTGCCAGCACTCTTTCGGCGGGAGGGGAGACCCAGTACTTC. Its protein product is CASTLSAGGETQYF.

The CDR3 loop is CASSGDGGYQPQHF. CDR3 DNA sequence: TGTGCCAGCAGTGGGGACGGGGGCTATCAGCCCCAGCATTTT. This chain joins TRBV6-1 and TRBJ1-5; D may be TRBD1 (6 bases). Germline CDR1 is MNHNS and CDR2 is SASEGT. V lost 4 bases and J lost 5, with 12 bases in between. The CDR3 covers 14 residues.

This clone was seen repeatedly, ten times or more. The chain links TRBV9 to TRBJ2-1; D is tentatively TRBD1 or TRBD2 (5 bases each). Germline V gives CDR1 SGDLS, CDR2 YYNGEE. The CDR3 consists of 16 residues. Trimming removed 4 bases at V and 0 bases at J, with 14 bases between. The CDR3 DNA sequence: TGTGCCAGCAGCCCCCAAGCAGGGAGCTCCTACAATGAGCAGTTCTTC. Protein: CASSPQAGSSYNEQFF.

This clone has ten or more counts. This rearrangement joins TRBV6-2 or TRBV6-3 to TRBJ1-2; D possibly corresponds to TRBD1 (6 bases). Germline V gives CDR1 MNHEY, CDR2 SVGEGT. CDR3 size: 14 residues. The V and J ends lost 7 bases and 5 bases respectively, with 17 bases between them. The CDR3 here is CASKTGLGMYGYTF. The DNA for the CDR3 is TGTGCCAGCAAGACAGGCCTAGGGATGTATGGCTACACCTTC.